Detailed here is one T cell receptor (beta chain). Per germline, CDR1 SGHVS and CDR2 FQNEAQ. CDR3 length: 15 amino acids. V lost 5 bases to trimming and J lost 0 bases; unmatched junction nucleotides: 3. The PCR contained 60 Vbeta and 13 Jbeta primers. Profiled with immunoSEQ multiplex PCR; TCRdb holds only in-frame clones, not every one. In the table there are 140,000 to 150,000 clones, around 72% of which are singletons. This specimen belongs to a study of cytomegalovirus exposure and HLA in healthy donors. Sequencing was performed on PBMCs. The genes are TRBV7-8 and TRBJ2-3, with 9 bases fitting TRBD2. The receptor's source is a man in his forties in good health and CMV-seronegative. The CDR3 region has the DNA TGTGCCAGCAGCATCGGGACTAGCAGCACAGATACGCAGTATTTT. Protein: CASSIGTSSTDTQYF.